A single sample gave rise to the 30 T cell receptor beta chains below, sequenced in a study of blood T cell repertoires in COVID-19. TCRdb keeps only in-frame clones here, not all; method: immunoSEQ multiplex PCR. In the table there are 450,000 to 600,000 clones, roughly 87% of which are singletons. The sequencing input was PBMCs or T cells enriched from blood (not recorded which). The source of these receptors is a woman under 30 who had recovered from COVID-19.

This sequence joins TRBV7-2 and TRBJ2-5, with D perhaps TRBD2 (6 bases). Germline CDR1 reads SGHTA; CDR2 reads FQGNSA. CDR3 length: 15 residues. V was trimmed by 1 base and J by 6 bases, leaving 15 bases between them. The CDR3 DNA follows: TGTGCCAGCAGCTTAGGAGGCGGGGCACCCAAGACCCAGTACTTC. Its translation: CASSLGGGAPKTQYF.

J is TRBJ2-1 and V is TRBV6-5; no clear D gene. The CDR3 has 15 residues. Germline loops: CDR1 MNHEY, CDR2 SVGAGI. V was cut by 8 bases and J by 2 bases, with 16 bases left in between. Here the CDR3 reads CASRRDTPPYNEQFF. The CDR3 DNA is TGTGCCAGCCGACGAGACACCCCCCCCTACAATGAGCAGTTCTTC.

This chain uses TRBV10-2 with TRBJ1-1; D not resolved. Germline values: CDR1 WSHSY, CDR2 SAAADI. The CDR3 spans 12 residues. Trimming stripped 4 bases from V and 4 bases from J, with 7 bases between. CDR3 nucleotides: TGCGCCAGCAGTGCGGTAAGCACTGAAGCTTTCTTT. Residues: CASSAVSTEAFF.

This rearrangement joins TRBV9 to TRBJ2-2; 7 positions match TRBD2. Losses at the gene ends were 0 bases for V and 0 bases for J; bases not matched to a gene: 5. CDR1 and CDR2 (germline): SGDLS, YYNGEE. The CDR3 contains 17 residues. The CDR3 sequence: CASSVASGVANTGELFF. CDR3 nucleotide sequence: TGTGCCAGCAGCGTAGCTAGCGGCGTTGCGAACACCGGGGAGCTGTTTTTT.

CDR3: CASSLGVSLKQRAFF. In DNA form, the CDR3 reads TGTGCCAGCAGCTTAGGGGTCAGTCTTAAACAGAGAGCTTTCTTT. The V call is TRBV11-2, the J call TRBJ1-1; D ambiguous. CDR3 length equals 15 residues. Between the trimmed V and J ends, which lost 1 base and 10 bases, there was a span of 19 bases. Germline-derived CDR1 and CDR2 are SGHAT and FQNNGV.

This clone was detected only a few times. The J gene is TRBJ2-7, the V gene TRBV27; 9 positions agree with TRBD1. CDR1 is MNHEY and CDR2 is SMNVEV in the germline V gene (reference sequence). The CDR3 totals 14 residues. After removal of 6 bases from V and 3 bases from J, the junction contained 6 bases not matched to a gene. The CDR3 DNA is TGTGCCAGCAGCCCCACGGGACAGGGCTACGAGCAGTACTTC. Translated: CASSPTGQGYEQYF.

The rearrangement links TRBV28 to TRBJ2-1; TRBD1 matches at 8 bases. The junction had 18 bases not matched to a gene; V was cut back by 6 bases and J by 8 bases. The CDR3 consists of 17 residues. Germline CDR1 is MDHEN and CDR2 is SYDVKM. Here the CDR3 DNA reads TGTGCCAGCAGCTGGGGTTCCAGGGGCAGGGGGCGGGATGAGCAGTTCTTC. Its translation: CASSWGSRGRGRDEQFF.

This clone was found a few times. This chain connects TRBV2 to TRBJ1-2; 7 nucleotides agree with TRBD1. The germline V gene has CDR1 SNHLY and CDR2 FYNNEI. The CDR3 runs 13 residues. Trimming removed 6 bases from V and 4 bases from J; junction bases left unmatched: 5. The CDR3 DNA reads TGTGCCAGCAGCCGGGGACAGTTCTATGGCTACACCTTC. This sequence encodes CASSRGQFYGYTF.

The chain uses TRBV2 and TRBJ2-5, with D perhaps matching TRBD2 (7 bases). CDR1 SNHLY and CDR2 FYNNEI come from the germline V gene. V lost 1 base, J lost 5 bases, and 11 bases lay in between. The CDR3 has 14 amino acids. The CDR3 bases are TGTGCCAGCAGTGAAGGGACTAGGGGGGAGACCCAGTACTTC. Its translation: CASSEGTRGETQYF.

This sequence joins TRBV30 and TRBJ2-7; D perhaps matches TRBD1 (6 bases). Deletions cut 7 bases from V and 6 bases from J, with 16 bases between. Germline V lookup: CDR1 GTSNPN, CDR2 SVGIG (reference sequence). This CDR3 spans 12 amino acids. CDR3 in amino acids: CAFRQAFLEQYF. CDR3 nucleotide sequence: TGTGCCTTCAGACAGGCTTTCCTCGAGCAGTACTTC.

V is TRBV16 and J is TRBJ1-2; 7 bases match TRBD1. The CDR3 has 14 amino acids. V lost 2 bases, J lost 8 bases, and 8 bases stayed unmatched. Germline assignment: CDR1 KGHSY and CDR2 FQNENV. DNA of the CDR3: TGTGCCAGCAGCCAACAACAGGGGAGGAGCGGCTACACCTTC. Amino acids: CASSQQQGRSGYTF.

V and J are TRBV19 and TRBJ1-5, with D possibly matching TRBD1 (5 bases). Trimming cost V 3 bases and J 2 bases, with 11 bases left between them. The CDR3 is 15 amino acids. CDR1 is LNHDA, CDR2 SQIVND, per germline (reference sequence). The DNA for the CDR3 is TGTGCCAGTAGTATCTCCGACAGCGGCAATCAGCCCCAGCATTTT. Its protein product is CASSISDSGNQPQHF.

Here the CDR3 DNA reads TGTGCCAGCAGTCCGCAGGGGGCGCGGTCCTACGAGCAGTACTTC. Its protein is CASSPQGARSYEQYF. The chain uses TRBV6-5 and TRBJ2-7; TRBD1 matches at 8 bases. This CDR3 has 15 residues. Trimming took 5 bases from V and 1 from J; bases not matched to a gene: 7. Per germline, CDR1 MNHEY and CDR2 SVGAGI.

This chain links TRBV7-2 with TRBJ1-1; weak D call: TRBD1 (5 bases). The CDR3 extends over 14 amino acids. The V end was cut by 5 bases, the J end by 0 bases, with 10 bases between. Germline values: CDR1 SGHTA, CDR2 FQGNSA. Written as DNA, the CDR3 is TGTGCCAGCAGCGCGGGGGGGGTGAACACTGAAGCTTTCTTT. Encoded protein: CASSAGGVNTEAFF.

The chain couples TRBV19 to TRBJ2-6; no definite D call. There are 17 residues in the CDR3. Trimming cost V 4 bases and J 5 bases, with 18 bases left between them. Germline V gives CDR1 LNHDA, CDR2 SQIVND (reference sequence). As DNA, the CDR3 is TGTGCCAGTAGTAGGGCCATAGATCTCCGCAGGGCCAACGTCCTGACTTTC. Translated: CASSRAIDLRRANVLTF.

V gene TRBV5-6 combines with J gene TRBJ1-3; D call uncertain. The germline V gene encodes CDR1 SGHDT and CDR2 YYEEEE. Trimming shortened V by 4 bases and J by 0 bases, and 11 bases separated the two germline ends. The CDR3 has 15 amino acids. In DNA form, the CDR3 reads TGTGCCAGCAGCCCCTCAGGTGGCTCTGGAAACACCATATATTTT. Translation: CASSPSGGSGNTIYF.

V is TRBV24-1 and J is TRBJ2-1; TRBD1 might be the D (5 bases). The CDR3 contains 15 residues. The germline V and J ends were trimmed by 2 bases and 2 bases, with 9 bases remaining between them. Germline-derived CDR1 and CDR2 are KGHDR and SFDVKD. CDR3: CATSDSWGPYNEQFF. The CDR3 DNA follows: TGTGCCACCAGTGATTCGTGGGGCCCCTACAATGAGCAGTTCTTC.

This chain connects TRBV4-1 to TRBJ1-6; D gene ambiguous. The germline V gene has CDR1 MGHRA and CDR2 YSYEKL. Trimming took 4 bases from V and 7 from J, leaving 8 bases between them. The CDR3 is 13 amino acids. The CDR3 sequence is CASSRSSNSPLHF. The CDR3 DNA follows: TGCGCCAGCAGCCGCAGTTCCAATTCACCCCTCCACTTT.

This clone was picked up one time. The chain has TRBV24-1 and TRBJ1-2; D gene unclear. Trimming shortened V by 4 bases and J by 2 bases, and 16 bases separated the two germline ends. From germline, CDR1 is KGHDR and CDR2 SFDVKD. The CDR3 spans 16 residues. Here the CDR3 reads CATSDPTYPYNYGYTF. The CDR3 coding sequence is TGTGCCACCAGTGACCCTACCTATCCTTACAACTATGGCTACACCTTC.

The chain employs TRBV5-1 and TRBJ2-7; 10 bases are shared with TRBD1. Germline CDR1 is SGHRS and CDR2 is YFSETQ. The CDR3 has 16 residues. Unmatched junction bases numbered 6, after V lost 0 bases and J lost 3 bases. CDR3 region: CASSLVGQGVYYEQYF. In DNA, the CDR3 is TGCGCCAGCAGCTTGGTAGGACAGGGGGTTTACTACGAGCAGTACTTC.

The rearrangement links TRBV5-1 to TRBJ2-3, with 9 bases aligning to TRBD2. V gave up 2 bases and J gave up 2 bases; unmatched junction bases: 6. Germline-derived CDR1 and CDR2 are SGHRS and YFSETQ. The CDR3 is made up of 16 amino acids. The CDR3 spells CASSFGSGGSTDTQYF. CDR3 DNA: TGCGCCAGCAGCTTCGGAAGCGGGGGGTCCACAGATACGCAGTATTTT.

The V call is TRBV18, the J call TRBJ1-5; tentative D call: TRBD1 (5 bases). There are 15 residues in the CDR3. Germline CDR1 and CDR2: KGHSH and LQKENI. Deletions cut 2 bases from V and 2 bases from J, with 10 bases between. The CDR3 bases are TGTGCCAGCTCACCAGGCGGGGGTGGCAATCAGCCCCAGCATTTT. Residues: CASSPGGGGNQPQHF.

This sequence joins TRBV6-5 and TRBJ2-1; no firm D call. CDR1 is MNHEY and CDR2 is SVGAGI in the germline V gene. The ends were cut back, 0 bases at V and 12 bases at J, with 12 bases in the middle. The CDR3 totals 13 residues. DNA of the CDR3: TGTGCCAGCAGTTACTCGGCCAGATGGTGGCAGTTCTTC. Protein sequence: CASSYSARWWQFF.

The chain carries TRBV19 and TRBJ1-5; 10 bases match TRBD1. With 7 bases clipped from V and 4 bases from J, the junction kept 7 bases outside the gene matches. Per the germline V gene, CDR1 is LNHDA and CDR2 is SQIVND (reference sequence). This CDR3 contains 15 residues. CDR3: CASNPTGGANQPQHF. The DNA of the CDR3 is TGTGCCAGTAACCCGACAGGGGGCGCGAATCAGCCCCAGCATTTT.

This chain links TRBV2 with TRBJ2-5, with D possibly being TRBD2 (7 bases). Trimming shortened V by 5 bases and J by 5 bases, and 12 bases separated the two germline ends. Germline values: CDR1 SNHLY, CDR2 FYNNEI. This CDR3 contains 13 residues. The CDR3 DNA follows: TGTGCCAGCAGTCGGGGGAGGGGGGAGACCCAGTACTTC. Translation gives CASSRGRGETQYF.

The gene calls are TRBV27 and TRBJ1-1; TRBD1 might be the D (6 bases). The CDR3 extends over 16 amino acids. From germline, CDR1 is MNHEY and CDR2 SMNVEV (reference sequence). The V gene lost 2 bases and the J gene lost 3 bases, with 16 bases spanning the gap. CDR3 sequence (DNA): TGTGCCAGCAGTTTAATGCACAGGGTGCAGGACACTGAAGCTTTCTTT. Translated, it gives CASSLMHRVQDTEAFF.

J is TRBJ2-5 and V is TRBV5-1; D uncertain. The germline V gene encodes CDR1 SGHRS and CDR2 YFSETQ. Deletions cut 2 bases from V and 3 bases from J, with 11 bases between. CDR3 length: 14 amino acids. The CDR3 DNA reads as TGCGCCAGCAGCTTATCGGGTCCAAAAGAGACCCAGTACTTC. Encoded protein: CASSLSGPKETQYF.

A single count supports this clone. The J gene is TRBJ2-5, the V gene TRBV5-1; 9 bases line up with TRBD2. With V trimmed by 0 bases and J by 1 base, 4 bases remained unmatched. The germline gives CDR1 SGHRS, CDR2 YFSETQ. There are 16 residues in the CDR3. The CDR3 here is CASSLAVAGVQETQYF. The CDR3 nucleotides read TGCGCCAGCAGCTTGGCCGTAGCGGGGGTCCAAGAGACCCAGTACTTC.

J is TRBJ1-3 and V is TRBV5-1; the match to TRBD1 covers 7 bases. The CDR3 consists of 15 residues. Germline V gives CDR1 SGHRS, CDR2 YFSETQ. The V gene end was trimmed by 6 bases and the J gene end by 0 bases; junction bases not matched to a gene: 6. CDR3 residues: CASTRDSSSGNTIYF. The CDR3 nucleotides are TGCGCCAGCACCCGGGACAGCAGCTCTGGAAACACCATATATTTT.

The chain links TRBV10-2 to TRBJ2-1; D is unresolved. V lost 4 bases and J 0 bases, leaving 10 bases between the germline ends. The CDR3 sequence is 15 residues long. Germline CDR1 WSHSY, CDR2 SAAADI. CDR3 in amino acids: CASSARSSSYNEQFF. The DNA for the CDR3 is TGCGCCAGCAGTGCTAGAAGTAGCTCCTACAATGAGCAGTTCTTC.